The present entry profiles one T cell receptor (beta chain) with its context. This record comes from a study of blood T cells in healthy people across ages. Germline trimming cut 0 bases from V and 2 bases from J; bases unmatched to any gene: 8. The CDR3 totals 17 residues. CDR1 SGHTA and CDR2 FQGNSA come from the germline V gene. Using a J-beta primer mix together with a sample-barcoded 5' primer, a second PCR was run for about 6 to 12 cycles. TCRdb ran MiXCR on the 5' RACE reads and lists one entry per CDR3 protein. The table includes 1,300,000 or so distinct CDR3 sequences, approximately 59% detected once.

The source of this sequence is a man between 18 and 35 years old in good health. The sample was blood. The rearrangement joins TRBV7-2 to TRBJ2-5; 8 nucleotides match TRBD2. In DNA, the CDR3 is TGTGCCAGCAGCTTAGCTCCCGGGGGGGATTTACAAGAGACCCAGTACTTC. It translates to CASSLAPGGDLQETQYF.